This TCR beta chain was obtained from a study of blood T cell repertoires in COVID-19. Libraries were prepared by immunoSEQ multiplex PCR; TCRdb keeps only in-frame clonotypes and omits some of them. The sample has 27,000 or so clones; approximately 80% are singletons. Germline V gives CDR1 SGHRS, CDR2 YFSETQ. Between the trimmed V and J ends, which lost 4 bases and 2 bases, there was a span of 14 bases. The CDR3 spans 15 residues. The sequencing sample was made of peripheral blood. This sequence originates from a man older than 75 with active or convalescent COVID-19. This chain joins TRBV5-1 and TRBJ2-3; D gene unclear. DNA of the CDR3: TGCGCCAGCAGCGCGAGCACTACCTACACAGATACGCAGTATTTT. Protein: CASSASTTYTDTQYF.